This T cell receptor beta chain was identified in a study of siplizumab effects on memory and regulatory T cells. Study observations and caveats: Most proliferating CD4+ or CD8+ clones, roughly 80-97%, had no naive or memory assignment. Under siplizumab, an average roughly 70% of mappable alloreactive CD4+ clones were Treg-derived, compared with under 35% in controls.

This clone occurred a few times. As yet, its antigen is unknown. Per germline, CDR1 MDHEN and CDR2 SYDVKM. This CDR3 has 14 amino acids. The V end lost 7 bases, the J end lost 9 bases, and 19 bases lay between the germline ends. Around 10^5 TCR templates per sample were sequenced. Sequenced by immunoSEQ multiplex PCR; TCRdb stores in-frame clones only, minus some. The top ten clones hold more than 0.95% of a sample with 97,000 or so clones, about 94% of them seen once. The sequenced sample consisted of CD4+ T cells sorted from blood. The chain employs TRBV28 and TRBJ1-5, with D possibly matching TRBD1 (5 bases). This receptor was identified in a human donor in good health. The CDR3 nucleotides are TGTGCCAGCACCCCTGGGACTTTGGTGCTGCCCCAGCATTTT. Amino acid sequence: CASTPGTLVLPQHF.